This TCR beta chain stems from a study of control samples from healthy donors and cancer patients. Germline V lookup: CDR1 SGHTA, CDR2 FQGNSA. V lost 1 base and J lost 0, with 12 bases in between. The CDR3 has 16 amino acids. Libraries were prepared by immunoSEQ multiplex PCR; TCRdb keeps only in-frame clonotypes and omits some of them. There are approximately 30,000 clones in the sample; roughly 94% occur only once, and approximately 6.6% lies in the top ten. The rearrangement joins TRBV7-2 to TRBJ1-1; D possibly corresponds to TRBD1 (6 bases). The clonotype was recovered from a man in his fifties or sixties in good health. What was sequenced was blood. Here the CDR3 reads CASSLVQGRMNTEAFF. The CDR3 coding sequence is TGTGCCAGCAGCTTAGTGCAGGGGAGGATGAACACTGAAGCTTTCTTT.